Listed below are T cell receptor beta chains from one sample, sequenced in a study of T cell responses to AZD1222 COVID-19 vaccine. The method was immunoSEQ multiplex PCR; TCRdb's version includes in-frame clones alone and lacks a portion of them. The data show about 110,000 clones, nearly 90% seen once. The specimen comprised peripheral blood, sampled 28 days after the second AZD1222 dose. The receptors originated from an adult who received the AZD1222 COVID-19 vaccine. Each CDR3 is given with its conserved first and last residue. Fields, in order: J gene, clone size, V gene, D gene, CDR3 DNA, CDR3 protein. A D gene is named only where the DNA matches it firmly. Clone size, where shown, is once, few, many, or a class for clones that have expanded.

J: TRBJ1-1; size: NA; V: TRBV12-2; D: NA; DNA: TGTGCAAGTCGTCCCCCGACAGACTTGAACACTGAAGCTTTCTTT; CDR3: CASRPPTDLNTEAFF
J: TRBJ2-2; size: few; V: TRBV9; D: NA; DNA: TGTGCCAGCAGCGCGGGACCCGGGGAGCTGTTTTTT; CDR3: CASSAGPGELFF
J: TRBJ1-2; size: NA; V: TRBV10-3; D: NA; DNA: TGTGCCATCAGTGACCTTGGTTTAAATGGCTACACCTTC; CDR3: CAISDLGLNGYTF
J: TRBJ1-6; size: once; V: TRBV25-1; D: TRBD1; DNA: TGTGCCAGCAGTGAATCCCACAGGGGCAACTCACCCCTCCACTTT; CDR3: CASSESHRGNSPLHF
J: TRBJ2-1; size: once; V: TRBV3-1/TRBV3-2; D: NA; DNA: TGTGCCAGCAGCCGCGGCACAGGCCAGAACAATGAGCAGTTCTTC; CDR3: CASSRGTGQNNEQFF
J: TRBJ1-5; size: NA; V: TRBV5-5; D: NA; DNA: TGTGCCAGCAGCCCTTTATTATGGGGGAACAATCAGCCCCAGCATTTT; CDR3: CASSPLLWGNNQPQHF
J: TRBJ1-3; size: once; V: TRBV7-2; D: NA; DNA: TGTGCCAGCAGCTTAGGAGGGGCTGGAAACACCATATATTTT; CDR3: CASSLGGAGNTIYF
J: TRBJ1-2; size: NA; V: TRBV19; D: NA; DNA: TGTGCCAGTACCCTCGACAGAGACTATGGCTACACCTTC; CDR3: CASTLDRDYGYTF
J: TRBJ2-4; size: NA; V: TRBV27; D: TRBD1; DNA: TGTGCCAGCAGCCGATGGACAGGGGAGGCCAAAAACATTCAGTACTTC; CDR3: CASSRWTGEAKNIQYF
J: TRBJ2-3; size: NA; V: TRBV7-2; D: TRBD2; DNA: TGTGCCAGCAGCCCCGGAGGGCTAGCGGGAGGTACAGATACGCAGTATTTT; CDR3: CASSPGGLAGGTDTQYF
J: TRBJ2-7; size: NA; V: TRBV28; D: TRBD1; DNA: TGTGCCAGCAGTACACCCGGGACAGGGACTTACGAGCAGTACTTC; CDR3: CASSTPGTGTYEQYF
J: TRBJ2-1; size: NA; V: TRBV30; D: TRBD1; DNA: TGTGCCTGTTGGACAGGGAGCTACAATGAGCAGTTCTTC; CDR3: CACWTGSYNEQFF
J: TRBJ2-1; size: NA; V: TRBV24-1; D: NA; DNA: TGTGCCACCAGTGATAATAGTTGGAACAATGAGCAGTTCTTC; CDR3: CATSDNSWNNEQFF
J: TRBJ2-2; size: NA; V: TRBV29-1; D: TRBD1; DNA: TGCAGCGTTGGTGGACAGGGGTTTAACACCGGGGAGCTGTTTTTT; CDR3: CSVGGQGFNTGELFF
J: TRBJ2-3; size: NA; V: TRBV30; D: NA; DNA: TGTGCCTGGAGGGGGTTTGGGCCACTTGATACGCAGTATTTT; CDR3: CAWRGFGPLDTQYF
J: TRBJ2-1; size: NA; V: TRBV2; D: TRBD1; DNA: TGTGCCAGCAGTCAAGGACAGGGGGCCGAGCAGTTCTTC; CDR3: CASSQGQGAEQFF
J: TRBJ1-1; size: NA; V: TRBV29-1; D: NA; DNA: TGCAGCGCAAGGACGGAAAACACTGAAGCTTTCTTT; CDR3: CSARTENTEAFF
J: TRBJ2-1; size: NA; V: TRBV6-4; D: TRBD2; DNA: TGTGCCAGCACCACGAAGGGACTAGCGGAAAACAATGAGCAGTTCTTC; CDR3: CASTTKGLAENNEQFF
J: TRBJ1-3; size: NA; V: TRBV3-1/TRBV3-2; D: NA; DNA: TGTGCCAGCAGTCCCCAGACTGCAGTCTCTGGAAACACCATATATTTT; CDR3: CASSPQTAVSGNTIYF
J: TRBJ2-1; size: NA; V: TRBV3-1/TRBV3-2; D: NA; DNA: TGTGCCAGCAGCCAAGGGGAAGTTCCCTCCTACAATGAGCAGTTCTTC; CDR3: CASSQGEVPSYNEQFF
J: TRBJ1-2; size: NA; V: TRBV7-9; D: NA; DNA: TGTGCCAGCAGCTTAGACAGAAATGGCTACACCTTC; CDR3: CASSLDRNGYTF
J: TRBJ1-2; size: NA; V: TRBV6-2/TRBV6-3; D: NA; DNA: TGTGCCAGCAGTTACCGGGGCTCTGGCTACACCTTC; CDR3: CASSYRGSGYTF
J: TRBJ2-5; size: NA; V: TRBV5-4; D: NA; DNA: TGTGCCAGCAGCTTGGAGGGGAAAGAGACCCAGTACTTC; CDR3: CASSLEGKETQYF
J: TRBJ2-3; size: NA; V: TRBV5-1; D: TRBD1; DNA: TGCGCCAGCAGCTTCGGACAGGGCCAGCGGAGCACAGATACGCAGTATTTT; CDR3: CASSFGQGQRSTDTQYF
J: TRBJ2-5; size: NA; V: TRBV7-8; D: TRBD1; DNA: TGTGCCAGCAGCTTAGTGGCCAGGGGGTTACAAGAGACCCAGTACTTC; CDR3: CASSLVARGLQETQYF
J: TRBJ1-3; size: NA; V: TRBV4-1; D: NA; DNA: TGCGCCAGCAGCCAACCGACAACAGGGAACTCTGGAAACACCATATATTTT; CDR3: CASSQPTTGNSGNTIYF
J: TRBJ2-7; size: NA; V: TRBV28; D: NA; DNA: TGTGCCAGCAGTTCCTACGGGACCGCACCCTACGAGCAGTACTTC; CDR3: CASSSYGTAPYEQYF
J: TRBJ2-3; size: NA; V: TRBV7-2; D: NA; DNA: TGTGCCAGCAGCTTACAAGGGAGCGCCACAGATACGCAGTATTTT; CDR3: CASSLQGSATDTQYF
J: TRBJ1-1; size: NA; V: TRBV28; D: NA; DNA: TGTGCCAGCAGTTTATGGGCCCGGGGCCAGGGTGGTGAAGCTTTCTTT; CDR3: CASSLWARGQGGEAFF
J: TRBJ2-1; size: NA; V: TRBV7-3; D: NA; DNA: TGTGCCAGCAGCAGCGGTCCCCCTCCCAGTGAGCAGTTCTTC; CDR3: CASSSGPPPSEQFF
J: TRBJ2-3; size: NA; V: TRBV27; D: TRBD2; DNA: TGTGCCAGCAGTTTTTATAGCGGGACTTCCACAGATACGCAGTATTTT; CDR3: CASSFYSGTSTDTQYF
J: TRBJ1-3; size: few; V: TRBV19; D: NA; DNA: TGTGCCAGTGCCCGGGGCGGCTCTGGAAACACCATATATTTT; CDR3: CASARGGSGNTIYF
J: TRBJ1-5; size: few; V: TRBV6-6; D: NA; DNA: TGTGCCAGCAGTCTGCGACAGGCCGGGTATGGCAATCAGCCCCAGCATTTT; CDR3: CASSLRQAGYGNQPQHF
J: TRBJ2-2; size: once; V: TRBV2; D: TRBD1; DNA: TGTGCCAGCAACGTCCAACAGGGGGCGAAGAACACCGGGGAGCTGTTTTTT; CDR3: CASNVQQGAKNTGELFF
J: TRBJ1-3; size: once; V: TRBV9; D: TRBD1; DNA: TGTGCCAGCAGCCCCTTTATTCTGACAGGGGACTCTGGAAACACCATATATTTT; CDR3: CASSPFILTGDSGNTIYF
J: TRBJ1-1; size: NA; V: TRBV27; D: NA; DNA: TGTGCCAGCAGTTTCAGGGAAGCTTTCTTT; CDR3: CASSFREAFF
J: TRBJ2-1; size: NA; V: TRBV5-1; D: NA; DNA: TGCGCCAGCAGCCGGACGGGACAAAGCTCCTACAATGAGCAGTTCTTC; CDR3: CASSRTGQSSYNEQFF
J: TRBJ1-1; size: NA; V: TRBV14; D: NA; DNA: TGTGCCAGCAGCCCGTGGGGGCCAGCGGCTTTCTTT; CDR3: CASSPWGPAAFF
J: TRBJ2-7; size: NA; V: TRBV19; D: TRBD2; DNA: TGTGCCAGTAGGTCCTCTGACGGGAGGGCCTACGAGCAGTACTTC; CDR3: CASRSSDGRAYEQYF
J: TRBJ1-6; size: once; V: TRBV27; D: NA; DNA: TGTGCCAGCAGTGAGTTCAATTCACCCCTCCACTTT; CDR3: CASSEFNSPLHF
J: TRBJ2-2; size: NA; V: TRBV14; D: NA; DNA: TGTGCCAGCAGCCGCGGGCCCGGCCCCGGGGAGCTGTTTTTT; CDR3: CASSRGPGPGELFF
J: TRBJ1-2; size: NA; V: TRBV27; D: NA; DNA: TGTGCCAGCACTCCTACCTCCCCCCCGCGGCTAGCTAACTATGGCTACACCTTC; CDR3: CASTPTSPPRLANYGYTF
J: TRBJ1-2; size: NA; V: TRBV10-3; D: TRBD1; DNA: TGTGCCGCCGGACAGGGCAACTATGGCTACACCTTC; CDR3: CAAGQGNYGYTF
J: TRBJ2-1; size: NA; V: TRBV9; D: NA; DNA: TGTGCCAGCAGCGTAGGGACCCGGTCCCCACACAATGAGCAGTTCTTC; CDR3: CASSVGTRSPHNEQFF
J: TRBJ2-2; size: few; V: TRBV7-3; D: TRBD2; DNA: TGTGCCAGCAGCTCGGGACTAGCGGGAAGGGGAGGGGAGCTGTTTTTT; CDR3: CASSSGLAGRGGELFF
J: TRBJ2-7; size: NA; V: TRBV14; D: NA; DNA: TGTGCCAGCAGCCAAGGGACCCAAGCCACCTACGAGCAGTACTTC; CDR3: CASSQGTQATYEQYF
J: TRBJ1-2; size: NA; V: TRBV7-9; D: NA; DNA: TGTGCCAGCAGCTTATCGCAGGGAAGCAGCTACACCTTC; CDR3: CASSLSQGSSYTF
J: TRBJ1-2; size: NA; V: TRBV4-2; D: NA; DNA: TGTGCCAGCAGCCAAGCAGGGGAGGCTAACTATGGCTACACCTTC; CDR3: CASSQAGEANYGYTF
J: TRBJ1-5; size: NA; V: TRBV7-6; D: NA; DNA: TGTGCCAGCAGCTCAGCCCTCTCGGGTCAGCCCCAGCATTTT; CDR3: CASSSALSGQPQHF
J: TRBJ2-1; size: NA; V: TRBV4-3; D: TRBD1; DNA: TGCGCCAGCAGCCAAGAATCCGCAGGGGACAGGGGCGCTGAGCAGTTCTTC; CDR3: CASSQESAGDRGAEQFF
J: TRBJ2-3; size: NA; V: TRBV5-1; D: TRBD2; DNA: TGCGCCAGCAGCTTGGTAGACGGGAGGGCCGGAGATACGCAGTATTTT; CDR3: CASSLVDGRAGDTQYF
J: TRBJ1-2; size: NA; V: TRBV3-1/TRBV3-2; D: NA; DNA: TGTGCCAGCAGCCAAGCTAACTATGGCTACACCTTC; CDR3: CASSQANYGYTF
J: TRBJ2-7; size: NA; V: TRBV16; D: NA; DNA: TGTGCCAGCAGCGGAACCGGCTACGAGCAGTACTTC; CDR3: CASSGTGYEQYF
J: TRBJ1-4; size: NA; V: TRBV5-1; D: NA; DNA: TGCGCCAGCAGCTGGATAGGGGGAAGCGCTAATGAAAAACTGTTTTTT; CDR3: CASSWIGGSANEKLFF
J: TRBJ2-1; size: NA; V: TRBV13; D: TRBD1; DNA: TGTGCCAGCAGCCCTTCCGGGACAGGGTACTACAATGAGCAGTTCTTC; CDR3: CASSPSGTGYYNEQFF
J: TRBJ1-1; size: NA; V: TRBV24-1; D: NA; DNA: TGTGCCACCAGTGACTCTATGAACACTGAAGCTTTCTTT; CDR3: CATSDSMNTEAFF
J: TRBJ2-7; size: NA; V: TRBV3-1/TRBV3-2; D: NA; DNA: TGTGCCAGCAGCCAAGATCCAGGGAAGCAGTACTTC; CDR3: CASSQDPGKQYF